Listed below are T cell receptor beta chains from one sample, sequenced in a study of cytomegalovirus exposure and HLA in healthy donors. Using immunoSEQ multiplex PCR, the repertoire was profiled, and TCRdb retains in-frame clones only, with some absent. The sample lists some 340,000 clones, 87% occurring once. Sequences were obtained from PBMCs. Receptors were obtained from a woman aged 30 to 39 in good health and CMV-seropositive. The CDR3 runs from the conserved cysteine through the conserved F or W. A D gene is named only where the DNA matches it firmly. Size values are once, few and many counts, or a class for expanded clones, and some rows have none.

d_call | clone_size | j_call | v_call | cdr3_nt | cdr3_aa
NA | NA | TRBJ1-5 | TRBV28 | TGTGCCAGCAGTTTAGTTACGCAGGGGAAGCCCCAGCATTTT | CASSLVTQGKPQHF
TRBD1 | once | TRBJ2-1 | TRBV6-5 | TGTGCCAGCAGTAAAATCGGGGGACAGGGAAATGAGCAGTTCTTC | CASSKIGGQGNEQFF
NA | NA | TRBJ1-5 | TRBV10-3 | TGTGCCATCAGTGGATTCGAGGATGGTCAGCCCCAGCATTTT | CAISGFEDGQPQHF
NA | NA | TRBJ1-4 | TRBV19 | TGTGCCAGTAGTACCACAGTTTTGGCTAATGAAAAACTGTTTTTT | CASSTTVLANEKLFF
TRBD2 | NA | TRBJ2-7 | TRBV7-9 | TGTGCCAGCAGCTTAGAAGTGGGTCTAGCGGCGCGTGAGCAGTACTTC | CASSLEVGLAAREQYF
NA | NA | TRBJ2-7 | TRBV19 | TGTGCCAGTAGTATAGAGGGAACCTACGAGCAGTACTTC | CASSIEGTYEQYF
TRBD2 | NA | TRBJ2-7 | TRBV7-9 | TGTGCCAGCAGCTTACGAGTGGGCGGGGGTGAAGCCTACGAGCAGTACTTC | CASSLRVGGGEAYEQYF
TRBD1 | NA | TRBJ2-1 | TRBV30 | TGTGCCTGGAACACCGGGACAGGGGCTGGAAGGGGGCAGTTCTTC | CAWNTGTGAGRGQFF
NA | NA | TRBJ2-1 | TRBV5-1 | TGCGCCAGCAGCTTGGGGCAGAATGAGCAGTTCTTC | CASSLGQNEQFF
NA | NA | TRBJ2-7 | TRBV6-6 | TGTGCCAGCAGCGACTACTCCTACGAGCAGTACTTC | CASSDYSYEQYF
NA | NA | TRBJ2-2 | TRBV12-5 | TGTGCTAGTGCTTTCGACAGAGCGAACACCGGGGAGCTGTTTTTT | CASAFDRANTGELFF
TRBD1 | NA | TRBJ2-1 | TRBV6-1 | TGTGCCAGCAGTCAATTCCCGACAGGGGACAATGAGCAGTTCTTC | CASSQFPTGDNEQFF
NA | NA | TRBJ1-5 | TRBV30 | TGTGCCTGGAGTGTTGGAAATATTCATCAGCCCCAGCATTTT | CAWSVGNIHQPQHF
NA | NA | TRBJ2-7 | TRBV18 | TGTGCCAGCTCACCCCTGAGCCTTTCCTACGAGCAGTACTTC | CASSPLSLSYEQYF
TRBD1 | NA | TRBJ1-5 | TRBV19 | TGTGCCAGTACTAAAGACAGGGGGCACAATCAGCCCCAGCATTTT | CASTKDRGHNQPQHF
NA | NA | TRBJ2-1 | TRBV4-3 | TGCGCCAGCAGCCAACGAGGAGGGCTCCGTGGCTCCTACAATGAGCAGTTCTTC | CASSQRGGLRGSYNEQFF
TRBD1 | NA | TRBJ2-7 | TRBV7-2 | TGTGCCAGCAGCTTGAGCGACAGGGGTTCCTACGAGCAGTACTTC | CASSLSDRGSYEQYF
NA | NA | TRBJ2-3 | TRBV7-3 | TGTGCCAGCAGCCCCGTACCCGGAAGCACAGATACGCAGTATTTT | CASSPVPGSTDTQYF